The subject of this entry is one T cell receptor (beta chain). What it recognizes is unknown. Donors showed nominal health when sampled, although they likely had unrecorded immune exposures. The entry originates in a study of cytomegalovirus exposure and HLA in healthy donors. Study-wide context: In a previous analysis, approximately 110 million unique TCR beta sequences were found from roughly 180 million T cells.

Study-level findings and limits: It was shown in a later analysis that HLA-associated TCR beta chains were more clonally expanded than other, equally common chains. Later genetic work tied a missense DCLRE1C variant to beta-chain V and J trimming.

The study ran its PCR with 60 Vbeta and 13 Jbeta primers. Sequencing was performed with immunoSEQ multiplex PCR; in TCRdb, only in-frame clones are kept and a portion is missing. The sample records roughly 88,000 clones, 60% to 85% being singletons. The TCR was taken from a man aged 25-40 years in good health and CMV-seropositive. Source material: PBMCs.

The CDR3 region has the DNA TGTGCCAGCAGCCCGAGACAGGGTAGTAAGGCTTTCTTT. Amino acids: CASSPRQGSKAFF. This chain joins TRBV7-9 and TRBJ1-1; TRBD1 aligns across 7 bases. Germline V gene sequence: CDR1 SEHNR, CDR2 FQNEAQ (reference sequence). The V segment lost 5 bases and the J segment 11 bases; nucleotides outside the gene matches: 11. The CDR3 contains 13 residues.